Below are 13 T cell receptor beta chains sequenced from a single sample in a study of CD8 T cells in ankylosing spondylitis (dated by TCRdb to the late 2010s). Libraries were made using 5' RACE. Reads for this sample came from an Illumina HiSeq 2500. The raw public data were reprocessed by TCRdb itself: fastp quality trimming at Q25, MiXCR clonotype calling, in-frame beta chains only. Rows are unified per CDR3 protein, each entry keeping the most common DNA and genes. This sample gives over 100,000 distinct CDR3 sequences in total; more than 9.5% of them show up just once. About 3.8% of the sample rests with the top ten. What was sequenced was blood, either unsorted or a sorted T cell fraction (not recorded which). Every receptor here comes from a female donor with ankylosing spondylitis or in good health (not recorded which).

The gene calls are TRBV7-6 and TRBJ2-2, with 11 bases fitting TRBD2. Germline values: CDR1 SGHVS, CDR2 FNYEAQ. The CDR3 covers 16 residues. V gave up 5 bases and J gave up 1 base; unmatched junction bases: 3. Here the CDR3 reads CASSVTSGGNTGELFF. The CDR3 region has the DNA TGTGCCAGCAGCGTAACTAGCGGGGGGAACACCGGGGAGCTGTTTTTT.

Ten or more counts support this clonotype. The chain is built from TRBV19 and TRBJ1-4; D is ambiguous. Between the trimmed V and J ends, which lost 1 base and 8 bases, there was a span of 11 bases. In germline, CDR1 is LNHDA, CDR2 SQIVND (reference sequence). The CDR3 is 14 residues long. The CDR3, as DNA: TGTGCCAGTAGTATAGGGCAGCGCCTGGAAAAACTGTTTTTT. Translation: CASSIGQRLEKLFF.

This clonotype was picked up many times. J is TRBJ2-2 and V is TRBV3-1; unclear D gene. V lost 4 bases to trimming and J lost 3 bases, with 3 bases between them. Germline V gene data show CDR1 as LGHDT and CDR2 as YNNKEL (reference sequence). The CDR3 covers 12 residues. The CDR3 protein is CASSRDTGELFF. DNA of the CDR3: TGTGCCAGCAGCCGAGACACCGGGGAGCTGTTTTTT.

About this clonotype: A clone one base away is much larger, so this may be a read error. This sequence joins TRBV5-6 and TRBJ2-1, with 11 nucleotides matching TRBD1. Germline loops: CDR1 SGHDT, CDR2 YYEEEE. This CDR3 is built from 17 residues. The CDR3 reads CASGLTGTGGSYDEQFF. In DNA form, the CDR3 reads TGTGCCAGCGGCTTGACCGGGACAGGGGGTTCGTACGATGAGCAGTTCTTC.

In its sample, this clonotype was seen a few times. This sequence joins TRBV5-6 and TRBJ1-2, with D possibly being TRBD1 (6 bases). This CDR3 is 12 amino acids long. The V gene's germline CDR1 is SGHDT and CDR2 YYEEEE. The ends were cut back, 3 bases at V and 7 bases at J, with 10 bases in the middle. The CDR3 protein is CASSSGVPGYTF. CDR3 DNA sequence: TGTGCCAGCAGCTCAGGGGTCCCTGGCTACACCTTC.

This clonotype has ten or more counts. V is TRBV27 and J is TRBJ2-6, with 8 bases lining up with TRBD1. J lost 0 bases, V lost 5 bases, and 9 bases had no gene match. CDR3 length: 18 amino acids. Germline V gene lookup returns CDR1 MNHEY and CDR2 SMNVEV (reference sequence). In DNA, the CDR3 is TGTGCCAGCAGTCCCGGGACAGGTTATCGCTCTGGGGCCAACGTCCTGACTTTC. Amino acid sequence: CASSPGTGYRSGANVLTF.

This clonotype was observed many times. The chain couples TRBV27 to TRBJ2-7; D gene uncertain. The CDR3 is 12 amino acids. Between the trimmed V and J ends, which lost 4 bases and 2 bases, there was a span of 6 bases. Looked up from germline, CDR1 is MNHEY and CDR2 is SMNVEV (reference sequence). The CDR3 loop is CASSSSTYEQYF. The CDR3, as DNA: TGTGCCAGCAGTTCATCAACCTACGAGCAGTACTTC.

Comment on this clonotype: This may stem from a read error, because a much larger clone lies one nucleotide away. V is TRBV20-1 and J is TRBJ1-2; D remains ambiguous. CDR1 and CDR2 from the germline V gene are DFQATT and SNEGSKA (reference sequence). The ends were cut back, 1 base at V and 2 bases at J, with 8 bases in the middle. This CDR3 spans 13 amino acids. The CDR3 DNA is TGCAGTGCTAGAGGGGCTGCCAACTATGGCTACACCTTC. The encoded protein is CSARGAANYGYTF.

This clonotype was seen at least ten times. The chain uses TRBV5-1 and TRBJ2-5; D may be TRBD1 (6 bases). This CDR3 is 14 amino acids long. The germline V gene encodes CDR1 SGHRS and CDR2 YFSETQ. Trimming shortened V by 6 bases and J by 5 bases, and 17 bases separated the two germline ends. The DNA of the CDR3 is TGCGCCAGCAAAGGACAGCCGGGCGAGGAGACCCAGTACTTC. It codes for CASKGQPGEETQYF.

There are many counts of this clonotype. V usage is TRBV7-9 and J usage is TRBJ1-1, with D possibly TRBD1 on 5 matching bases. V lost 7 bases and J lost 8, with 14 bases in between. Per germline, CDR1 SEHNR and CDR2 FQNEAQ (reference sequence). This CDR3 contains 12 residues. The CDR3 nucleotides are TGTGCCAGCATCGGAAAGGGGACGGAAGCTTTCTTT. Translated: CASIGKGTEAFF.

This clonotype was seen at least ten times. V and J are TRBV11-2 and TRBJ1-2; D ambiguous. The germline gives CDR1 SGHAT, CDR2 FQNNGV. V lost 5 bases and J 4 bases, leaving 17 bases between the germline ends. This CDR3 spans 15 amino acids. This CDR3 is CASSPTLTPFYGYTF. CDR3 coding DNA: TGTGCCAGCAGCCCAACTCTAACTCCCTTCTATGGCTACACCTTC.

This clonotype showed up many times. The chain carries TRBV10-3 and TRBJ1-5; D might be TRBD1 (5 bases). V gave up 7 bases and J gave up 11 bases, with 9 bases separating them. Germline V gene data show CDR1 as ENHRY and CDR2 as SYGVKD. The CDR3 runs to 10 residues. The CDR3 region has the DNA TGTGCCATCACCGCAGGGACCCAGCATTTT. Its protein product is CAITAGTQHF.

This clonotype was seen repeatedly, ten times or more. The chain combines TRBV13 with TRBJ2-7; maybe TRBD2 (5 bases). Trimming took off 5 bases at V and 4 bases at J, with 12 bases between the two ends. CDR3 size: 13 residues. CDR1 is PRHDT and CDR2 is FYEKMQ in the germline V gene (reference sequence). CDR3 region: CASSKTRGYEQYF. The CDR3 nucleotides are TGTGCCAGCAGCAAAACGAGAGGGTACGAGCAGTACTTC.